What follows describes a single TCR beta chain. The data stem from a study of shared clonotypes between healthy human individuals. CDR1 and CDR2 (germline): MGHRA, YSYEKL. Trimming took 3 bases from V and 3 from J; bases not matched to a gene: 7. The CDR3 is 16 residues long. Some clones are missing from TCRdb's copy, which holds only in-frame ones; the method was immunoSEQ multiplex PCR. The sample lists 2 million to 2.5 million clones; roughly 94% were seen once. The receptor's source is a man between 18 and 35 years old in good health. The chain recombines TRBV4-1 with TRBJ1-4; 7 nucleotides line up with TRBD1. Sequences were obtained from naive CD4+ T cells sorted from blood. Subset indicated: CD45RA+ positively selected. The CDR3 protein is CASSQRTGPPNEKLFF. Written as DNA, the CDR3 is TGCGCCAGCAGCCAGAGGACAGGTCCCCCTAATGAAAAACTGTTTTTT.